The clone carrying this T cell receptor (beta chain) is a singleton in its sample. The data were obtained in a study of blood T cells in healthy people across ages. Donors ranged from about 6 to 95 years old and were healthy Caucasians in Russia. The CDR3 length is 13 residues. Trimming took off 4 bases at V and 6 bases at J, with 12 bases between the two ends. Germline V gene sequence: CDR1 SGDLS, CDR2 YYNGEE. It was with a sample-barcoded 5' primer and a J-beta primer mix that a second PCR of roughly 7 to 12 cycles was run. From each sample, at least 2.5 million paired-end reads containing CDR3 were obtained. Via MiXCR, TCRdb re-called the 5' RACE reads, giving one row per CDR3 protein. The sample lists around 2 million distinct CDR3 sequences, about two fifths occurring once.

The chain is built from TRBV9 and TRBJ2-3; D gene ambiguous. Material: blood. The sequence came from a human donor in good health. CDR3: CASSRYLSDTQYF. The CDR3 DNA sequence: TGTGCCAGCAGCCGATACCTATCTGATACGCAGTATTTT.